The sequence of this TCR beta chain was determined in a study of prognosis after radiotherapy for stage I lung cancer. In the study overall: Newly diagnosed primary stage I lung tumors were found in fourteen patients, while oligometastatic NSCLC after surgical resection of the primary tumor was found in 4 to 6.

All patients showed node-negative disease on CT and PET/CT and lacked prior chemotherapy, radiotherapy or other malignancies. Template was genomic DNA; TCR beta CDR3 amplified in two multiplex PCR rounds. First-round PCR, the initial amplification, used primers specific to each TRBV and TRBJ gene. TCRdb itself ran the multiplex PCR reads through MiXCR, one entry per CDR3 protein. The repertoire has 50,000 or so distinct CDR3 sequences, under 45% of them found once; the top ten carry about 9.2%. The J segment lost 4 bases and the V segment lost 2 bases, leaving 7 bases of the junction unmatched. The CDR3 is made up of 16 amino acids. Germline V gene data show CDR1 as MNHEY and CDR2 as SVGEGT. Worth noting for this clonotype: Its antigen is as yet unknown. It differs at one base from a far larger clone, so likely a read error.

Findings and limits, study-wide: Medians of roughly 10,000 versus 7,000 showed unique TCR clone counts falling after stereotactic body radiation therapy.

The J gene is TRBJ2-2, the V gene TRBV6-2 or TRBV6-3, with TRBD1 identical over 7 bases. The material was PBMCs, obtained before or after stereotactic body radiation therapy (not recorded which). The clonotype originates from a donor over 45 with non-small cell lung cancer. CDR3 residues: CASSYGTALSTGELFF. In nucleotides, the CDR3 is TGTGCCAGCAGTTACGGGACAGCCTTGAGCACCGGGGAGCTGTTTTTT.